This T cell receptor beta chain is from a study of CD8 T cells in ankylosing spondylitis. Study observations and caveats: Some motif variants had been reported before (in reactive arthritis synovial fluid and blood). Disease-linked clones were found to be CD8+ and relatively rare in peripheral blood. Within ankylosing spondylitis blood, a TCR beta motif made up of seven to nine highly homologous variants appeared to be characteristic. Enrichment of disease-linked clones was reportedly significant in matched ankylosing spondylitis synovial fluid.

TCRdb re-called the 5' RACE reads through MiXCR, storing one row per CDR3 protein. The sample consists of roughly 180,000 distinct CDR3 sequences, 13% of them appearing once. Per germline, CDR1 SGHRS and CDR2 YFSETQ. The CDR3 sequence is 15 residues long. V lost 3 bases to trimming and J lost 2 bases, with 9 bases between them. Notes on this clonotype: Its antigen is unknown.

V gene TRBV5-1 combines with J gene TRBJ2-6; D not certain. The sequence derives from a female donor with ankylosing spondylitis or in good health (not recorded which). The sample taken for sequencing was blood, either unsorted or a sorted T cell fraction (not recorded which). CDR3 loop: CASSSGLAGANVLTF. In DNA form, the CDR3 reads TGCGCCAGCAGCTCCGGTCTGGCTGGGGCCAACGTCCTGACTTTC.